This T cell receptor (beta chain) was found in a study of cytomegalovirus exposure and HLA in healthy donors. CDR3 length: 15 residues. J was trimmed by 4 bases and V by 0 bases; bases with no gene match: 4. Germline V gives CDR1 LGHNA, CDR2 YNFKEQ. It was with 60 Vbeta and 13 Jbeta primers that the PCR ran. Clones were sequenced by immunoSEQ multiplex PCR, and TCRdb holds only the in-frame ones, with some missing. The sample yields fewer than 250,000 clones, 70% to 80% seen once. Specimen: PBMCs. The sequence came from a woman aged 25-40 years in good health and CMV-seronegative. The V and J genes are TRBV4-2 and TRBJ1-2; TRBD1 aligns across 8 bases. Here the CDR3 reads CASSQDLGTGYGYTF. In nucleotides, the CDR3 is TGTGCCAGCAGCCAAGATCTCGGGACAGGCTATGGCTACACCTTC.